This TCR beta chain is from a study of regulatory T cells in long-lasting Graves disease. Study-wide context: Persistence in Graves' disease denoted antithyroid drug use beyond 5 years alongside positive TSH receptor antibodies. Study results and limitations: TCR diversity was lower in persistent than newly diagnosed Graves' disease.

This clonotype has a count of ten or more. The antigen is unknown. The CDR3 totals 14 residues. Trimming cost V 6 bases and J 0 bases, with 13 bases left between them. The V gene's germline CDR1 is SGHKS and CDR2 YYEKEE (reference sequence). To make TCR beta libraries, researchers used iRepertoire HTBI primers and Arm-PCR of CDR3 regions. TCRdb analysed the multiplex PCR reads with MiXCR anew, one entry per CDR3 protein. The sample lists under 350,000 distinct CDR3 sequences, roughly 21% occurring once. As to time point: persistent/refractory GD, antithyroid drugs over 5 years with positive TRAb. Construction of the TCR library relied on RNA isolated from PBMCs. Clinicians diagnosed Graves' disease using American Thyroid Association guidelines. Patients all came to the study from an endocrinology department in Xi'an, China.

This specimen was peripheral blood mononuclear cells (PBMCs), taken when the disease was refractory, from a patient treated with antithyroid drugs. The sequence was obtained from a female donor with Graves disease. The V call is TRBV5-5, the J call TRBJ2-7; maybe TRBD1 (7 bases). CDR3 DNA sequence: TGTGCCAGCACCATGCAGGGGGGCTCCTACGAGCAGTACTTC. Encoded protein: CASTMQGGSYEQYF.